The 29 T cell receptor beta chains listed next were all sequenced from one sample in a study of T cells in Graves' hyperthyroidism and ophthalmopathy. Researchers amplified the TCR beta CDR3 regions from RNA transcripts. The HTBI primer set drove a first-round RT-PCR of the TCR CDR3. MiXCR was run by TCRdb on the multiplex PCR reads, yielding one entry per CDR3 protein. The sample gives 500,000 to 550,000 distinct CDR3 sequences, less than 25% of which show up once; about a quarter is in the top ten. The specimen was blood. The receptors shown here come from a man younger than 35 with Graves' hyperthyroidism.

The chain employs TRBV12-3 or TRBV12-4 and TRBJ2-3, with D unresolved. V shed 3 bases and J shed 2 bases, with 6 bases lying between them. The CDR3 sequence is 13 residues long. CDR3 amino acids: CASSFQLTDTQYF. The DNA of the CDR3 is TGTGCCAGCAGTTTCCAGCTCACAGATACGCAGTATTTT.

The table lists this clonotype with many counts. The chain combines TRBV6-1 with TRBJ2-7, with 7 bases lining up with TRBD2. The V gene end was trimmed by 4 bases and the J gene end by 6 bases; junction bases not matched to a gene: 15. The CDR3 is made up of 16 amino acids. Germline CDR1 reads MNHNS; CDR2 reads SASEGT. The CDR3 protein is CASSAPSGAVPFEQYF. CDR3 bases: TGTGCCAGCAGTGCCCCCAGCGGGGCCGTTCCCTTCGAGCAGTACTTC.

This clonotype has a count of ten or more. This sequence joins TRBV11-2 and TRBJ1-5; 9 bases line up with TRBD1. Losses at the gene ends were 5 bases for V and 7 bases for J; bases not matched to a gene: 9. From germline, CDR1 is SGHAT and CDR2 FQNNGV. This CDR3 contains 15 residues. Written as DNA, the CDR3 is TGTGCCAGCAGCCATGGACAGGGGATCGGGCAGCCCCAGCATTTT. Protein product: CASSHGQGIGQPQHF.

This clonotype was observed at least ten times. This chain links TRBV20-1 with TRBJ2-7; no clear D. Germline V gene sequence: CDR1 DFQATT, CDR2 SNEGSKA (reference sequence). The CDR3 consists of 10 residues. Trimming left V 6 bases short and J 7 bases short, with 10 bases between. The CDR3 nucleotides are TGCAGTGCCCTAAAGGTGGAGCAGTACTTC. The encoded protein is CSALKVEQYF.

Only a few counts were recorded for this clonotype. This may stem from a read error, because a much larger clone lies one nucleotide away. The chain recombines TRBV2 with TRBJ2-2; 8 bases match TRBD1. The V gene's germline CDR1 is SNHLY and CDR2 FYNNEI. CDR3 length equals 13 residues. V was pared by 6 bases and J by 6 bases, with 3 bases of the junction left unmatched. CDR3 region: CASSSTGAGELFF. In nucleotides, the CDR3 is TGTGCCAGCAGCTCGACAGGGGCCGGGGAGCTGTTTTTT.

This chain uses TRBV20-1 with TRBJ1-5; D gene uncertain. Per the germline V gene, CDR1 is DFQATT and CDR2 is SNEGSKA (reference sequence). V gave up 3 bases and J gave up 3 bases, with 9 bases separating them. The CDR3 has 13 residues. Here the CDR3 DNA reads TGCAGTGCTAGCAGAGGGTTCAATCAGCCCCAGCATTTT. Residues: CSASRGFNQPQHF.

The genes are TRBV12-3 or TRBV12-4 and TRBJ1-1; D is unresolved. Trimming pared 5 bases from V and 10 bases from J, leaving 14 bases between. The CDR3 has 12 amino acids. CDR3 in DNA: TGTGCCAGCAGTCCTCGGGCCAGAGGAGCTTTCTTT. Its translation is CASSPRARGAFF.

This clonotype was seen repeatedly, ten times or more. CDR3 sequence reads: CASSQDTSLNIQYF. The CDR3 bases are TGCGCCAGCAGCCAAGATACCTCGTTGAACATTCAGTACTTC. The V and J genes are TRBV4-1 and TRBJ2-4; D is ambiguous. Germline lookup yields CDR1 MGHRA and CDR2 YSYEKL. The V gene lost 0 bases and the J gene lost 7 bases, with 10 bases spanning the gap. This CDR3 contains 14 residues.

The chain couples TRBV7-8 to TRBJ1-1; TRBD1 might be the D (5 bases). This CDR3 has 11 amino acids. Germline CDR1 reads SGHVS; CDR2 reads FQNEAQ. Trimming took 10 bases from V and 2 from J, leaving 8 bases between them. The CDR3 sequence: CATGGNTEAFF. The DNA for the CDR3 is TGTGCCACGGGGGGTAACACTGAAGCTTTCTTT. Combining the CDR3 with reference TRBV7-8 and TRBJ1-1 gives the whole variable domain GAGVSQSPRYKVAKRGQDVALRCDPISGHVSLFWYQQALGQGPEFLTYFQNEAQLDKSGLPSDRFFAERPEGSVSTLKIQRTQQEDSAVYLCATGGNTEAFFGQGTRLTVV.

This chain's CDR3 is CASSEAKYEQYF. DNA for the CDR3: TGTGCCAGCAGTGAAGCAAAATACGAGCAGTACTTC. The V and J genes are TRBV2 and TRBJ2-7, with unresolved D. The germline gives CDR1 SNHLY, CDR2 FYNNEI. Trimming pared 0 bases from V and 4 bases from J, leaving 4 bases between. This CDR3 contains 12 residues.

This clonotype was detected many times. V is TRBV30 and J is TRBJ1-1; no clear D gene. Trimming took 1 base from V and 5 from J, leaving 2 bases between them. The CDR3 contains 10 residues. Germline CDR1 GTSNPN, CDR2 SVGIG (reference sequence). This chain's CDR3 is CAWSGTEAFF. The CDR3 DNA reads as TGTGCCTGGAGTGGGACTGAAGCTTTCTTT.

This clonotype showed up many times. The CDR3: CASSPPTGFGEQYF. For the CDR3, the DNA is TGTGCCAGCTCACCGCCGACAGGATTTGGGGAGCAGTACTTC. The chain combines TRBV18 with TRBJ2-7; perhaps TRBD1 as D (6 bases). Germline lookup yields CDR1 KGHSH and CDR2 LQKENI. The V gene lost 3 bases and the J gene lost 7 bases, with 16 bases spanning the gap. The CDR3 spans 14 residues. Together with reference TRBV18 and TRBJ2-7, the CDR3 gives the full variable domain: NAGVMQNPRHLVRRRGQEARLRCSPMKGHSHVYWYRQLPEEGLKFMVYLQKENIIDESGMPKERFSAEFPKEGPSILRIQQVVRGDSAAYFCASSPPTGFGEQYFGPGTRLTVT.

The sample holds a few counts of this clonotype. This chain links TRBV2 with TRBJ1-1, with 8 positions matching TRBD1. CDR1 is SNHLY and CDR2 is FYNNEI in the germline V gene. V shed 6 bases and J 4 bases; nucleotides not matched to a gene: 19. CDR3 length: 18 amino acids. The CDR3 sequence is CASSSPLWTGTAFTEAFF. CDR3 nucleotide sequence: TGTGCCAGCAGCTCTCCATTGTGGACAGGGACTGCGTTCACTGAAGCTTTCTTT.

This rearrangement joins TRBV20-1 to TRBJ2-7, with 7 bases fitting TRBD1. The CDR3 loop spans 14 amino acids. With 1 base clipped from V and 4 bases from J, the junction kept 7 bases outside the gene matches. Germline CDR1 is DFQATT and CDR2 is SNEGSKA (reference sequence). CDR3 sequence: CSARVTGTDYEQYF. CDR3 nucleotide sequence: TGCAGTGCTAGAGTTACCGGGACAGATTACGAGCAGTACTTC.

Many counts were recorded for this clonotype. The J gene is TRBJ1-2, the V gene TRBV5-6; D may be TRBD1 (5 bases). This CDR3 is 14 amino acids long. Trimming left V 4 bases short and J 2 bases short, with 12 bases between. The V gene's germline CDR1 is SGHDT and CDR2 YYEEEE. DNA of the CDR3: TGTGCCAGCAGCCGGATGACAGACAACTATGGCTACACCTTC. Amino acid sequence: CASSRMTDNYGYTF.

The chain couples TRBV6-1 to TRBJ1-2; TRBD1 agrees at 10 bases. The CDR3 loop spans 14 amino acids. Trimming removed 3 bases from V and 7 bases from J; junction bases left unmatched: 5. CDR1 is MNHNS and CDR2 is SASEGT in the germline V gene. CDR3 protein: CASSDRWDRGGYTF. The CDR3 region has the DNA TGTGCCAGCAGTGATCGATGGGACAGGGGTGGCTACACCTTC.

This clonotype was observed a handful of times. This chain links TRBV6-1 with TRBJ1-2; D remains unclear. The germline V and J ends were trimmed by 7 bases and 8 bases, with 23 bases remaining between them. The germline CDR1 and CDR2 sequences are MNHNS and SASEGT. The CDR3 totals 15 residues. The CDR3 region is CASTDKVVASRGYTF. As DNA, the CDR3 is TGTGCCAGCACCGACAAAGTAGTAGCCTCTCGAGGCTACACCTTC.

This clonotype occurred many times. The chain carries TRBV12-3 or TRBV12-4 and TRBJ1-1; D unclear. Trimming removed 6 bases from V and 1 base from J, with 9 bases in between. There are 13 residues in the CDR3. The CDR3 is CASRMGGNTEAFF. The CDR3 region has the DNA TGTGCCAGCAGAATGGGCGGGAACACTGAAGCTTTCTTT.

The rearrangement uses TRBV20-1 and TRBJ1-2, with D maybe TRBD1 (5 bases). The CDR3 covers 16 residues. V was trimmed by 4 bases and J by 4 bases, leaving 22 bases between them. Germline CDR1 reads DFQATT; CDR2 reads SNEGSKA (reference sequence). DNA of the CDR3: TGCAGTGCTATCGGGGGTGTGGACTGGTTAATCTATGGCTACACCTTC. Translation: CSAIGGVDWLIYGYTF.

In its sample, this clonotype was seen a few times. V usage is TRBV20-1 and J usage is TRBJ2-7; 10 bases agree with TRBD2. This CDR3 comprises 14 residues. CDR1 DFQATT and CDR2 SNEGSKA come from the germline V gene (reference sequence). Trimming took 3 bases from V and 1 from J; bases not matched to a gene: 3. The CDR3 nucleotides read TGCAGTGCTAGCCCTAGCGGGGGTTCCTACGAGCAGTACTTC. Its protein is CSASPSGGSYEQYF.

J is TRBJ1-6 and V is TRBV5-1; 7 positions match TRBD1. The germline V gene has CDR1 SGHRS and CDR2 YFSETQ. The CDR3 length is 17 residues. The V and J ends lost 0 bases and 8 bases, in that order; junction bases with no gene match: 11. CDR3 sequence: CASSLARGSGRDSPLHF. DNA for the CDR3: TGCGCCAGCAGCTTGGCCAGGGGGAGCGGTCGGGATTCACCCCTCCACTTT.

This rearrangement joins TRBV28 to TRBJ1-1, with no clear D. Germline V gene lookup returns CDR1 MDHEN and CDR2 SYDVKM. The CDR3 contains 17 residues. Trimming took 2 bases from V and 0 from J, leaving 16 bases between them. Here the CDR3 DNA reads TGTGCCAGCAGTTTAGGACGTTGGGGTTCTATGAACACTGAAGCTTTCTTT. It specifies CASSLGRWGSMNTEAFF.

This clonotype was detected only a few times. This may arise from a read error, as a much more abundant clone is one base away. The missing conserved phenylalanine or tryptophan at the end of this CDR3 makes a read error likely. As DNA, the CDR3 is TGTGCCAGCAGCTCTGCAGGGTATACGGGCTATGGCTACACCTAC. It translates to CASSSAGYTGYGYTY. This chain joins TRBV7-9 and TRBJ1-2; possibly TRBD1 for D (5 bases). V was pared by 4 bases and J by 4 bases, with 16 bases between. Germline CDR1 is SEHNR and CDR2 is FQNEAQ (reference sequence). The CDR3 totals 15 residues.

This clonotype showed up many times. J is TRBJ2-7 and V is TRBV12-3 or TRBV12-4; perhaps TRBD1 as D (6 bases). CDR3 length: 14 amino acids. Trimming left V 7 bases short and J 0 bases short, with 13 bases between. The CDR3, as DNA: TGTGCCAGCACCTCCAGGGGTCCCTCCTACGAGCAGTACTTC. Translating it yields CASTSRGPSYEQYF.

This clonotype has ten or more counts. The gene calls are TRBV2 and TRBJ2-5, with TRBD1 matching 9 bases. The CDR3 has 15 amino acids. V trimming: 1 base; J trimming: 5 bases; junction bases outside the gene matches: 5. Germline CDR1 reads SNHLY; CDR2 reads FYNNEI. Here the CDR3 DNA reads TGTGCCAGCAGTGAAGAGGGACAGGGAGCCGAGACCCAGTACTTC. Its protein product is CASSEEGQGAETQYF.

This clonotype was observed many times. The J gene is TRBJ2-5, the V gene TRBV2; a possible D gene is TRBD2 (6 bases). The CDR3 runs to 14 residues. Per germline, CDR1 SNHLY and CDR2 FYNNEI. With 3 bases removed from V and 5 bases from J, the gap between germline ends came to 13 bases. The CDR3 spells CASSDGGAKETQYF. In nucleotides, the CDR3 is TGTGCCAGCAGTGACGGAGGGGCGAAGGAGACCCAGTACTTC.

In its sample, this clonotype was seen many times. The chain recombines TRBV29-1 with TRBJ1-2, with D maybe TRBD1 (5 bases). This CDR3 region has 13 residues. Germline lookup yields CDR1 SQVTM and CDR2 ANQGSEA. Trimming shortened V by 1 base and J by 6 bases, and 12 bases separated the two germline ends. The DNA of the CDR3 is TGCAGCGTTGAAGTAAAGGGGCTAAATGGCTACACCTTC. Translation gives CSVEVKGLNGYTF. Combining the CDR3 with reference TRBV29-1 and TRBJ1-2 gives the whole variable domain SAVISQKPSRDICQRGTSLTIQCQVDSQVTMMFWYRQQPGQSLTLIATANQGSEATYESGFVIDKFPISRPNLTFSTLTVSNMSPEDSSIYLCSVEVKGLNGYTFGSGTRLTVV.

The CDR3 spells CSARCGIEETQYF. For the CDR3, the DNA is TGCAGTGCTAGATGCGGGATAGAAGAGACCCAGTACTTC. V and J are TRBV20-1 and TRBJ2-5; maybe TRBD2 (6 bases). Germline lookup yields CDR1 DFQATT and CDR2 SNEGSKA (reference sequence). Trimming stripped 2 bases from V and 3 bases from J, with 10 bases between. The CDR3 consists of 13 residues.

This clonotype has more than one count but fewer than ten. The chain couples TRBV2 to TRBJ2-2, with 8 bases lining up with TRBD2. CDR1 is SNHLY, CDR2 FYNNEI, per germline. Unmatched junction bases numbered 9, after V lost 5 bases and J lost 4 bases. The CDR3 length is 16 residues. CDR3 nucleotides: TGTGCCAGCAGTCCCACTACGGGGGGGAGCACCGGGGAGCTGTTTTTT. It is translated as CASSPTTGGSTGELFF.